This T cell receptor (beta chain) is from a study of T cell repertoires in cytomegalovirus infection. Using its own MiXCR run on the reads, TCRdb lists one record per CDR3 protein. The sample has 800,000 to 950,000 distinct CDR3 sequences; 30% to 35% are singletons. Comments on this clonotype: Its antigen is unidentified.

V lost 4 bases, J lost 1 base, and 1 base lay in between. Germline V gene lookup returns CDR1 DFQATT and CDR2 SNEGSKA (reference sequence). CDR3 length equals 10 residues. The chain is built from TRBV20-1 and TRBJ2-5; D is unclear. The sample consisted of cultured CD8+ T cells from PBMCs, taken from culture after CMV antigen stimulation. This TCR derives from a human donor in good health (CMV status not recorded). Some clones in this sample may be carry-over from other donors' samples. Here the CDR3 DNA reads TGCAGTGCTACCCAAGAGACCCAGTACTTC. It codes for CSATQETQYF.